This record covers a single TCR beta chain. What it binds is not known. The CDR3 runs to 13 residues. The germline CDR1 and CDR2 sequences are WSHSY and SAAADI. V dropped 2 bases and J dropped 4 bases, with 6 bases sitting between them. This entry comes from a study of a mutant IDH1 vaccine in newly diagnosed glioma. Study-level background: Treatment recipients were approximately 62% male and approximately 40% female, and their mean age was roughly 40 years. Earlier treatment was radiotherapy, temozolomide, or both, with most getting both.

This table comes from immunoSEQ multiplex PCR, and its TCRdb copy is limited to in-frame clones, with some not included. Here the sample spans 75,000 to 80,000 clones, more than 85% being singletons. General observations from the study: Changes in the top peripheral T cell clonotypes seemingly had no bearing on pseudoprogression.

Time point in this sample: week 5, during vaccination. It was 300 ug of mutant IDH1 20-mer peptide that made up each vaccine dose, given with topical imiquimod. Donors harbored newly found WHO grade 3 or 4 IDH1-mutant, ATRX-lost astrocytomas. The rearrangement uses TRBV10-2 and TRBJ1-5, with D tentatively TRBD1 (6 bases). The TCR comes from a woman aged 45-60 years with glioma. The sequencing used PBMCs, collected from a glioma patient whose treatment included an IDH1 peptide vaccine. CDR3 sequence reads: CASSEQGNQPQHF. DNA for the CDR3: TGCGCCAGCAGTGAGCAGGGGAATCAGCCCCAGCATTTT.